Shown below are 23 T cell receptor beta chains from a single sample sequenced in a study of EBV T-cell therapy then PD-1 blockade in nasopharyngeal carcinoma. The treatment is: AdE1-LMPpoly-expanded autologous EBV-specific T-cell therapy followed by anti-PD-1 nivolumab. Libraries were prepared by immunoSEQ multiplex PCR; TCRdb keeps only in-frame clonotypes and omits some of them. Of tens of thousands of clones listed, 82% are singletons. These TCRs are of unknown antigen specificity. The starting material was CD8+ T cells from blood, obtained at day -245 from a patient whose treatment included autologous EBV-specific T cells and nivolumab. Receptors were obtained from a man aged 35-49 years with nasopharyngeal carcinoma.

J is TRBJ1-6 and V is TRBV9; D is unclear. V lost 0 bases and J lost 10, with 8 bases in between. CDR1 and CDR2 (germline): SGDLS, YYNGEE. The CDR3 sequence is 13 residues long. This CDR3 reads CASSVDSESPLHF. In DNA form, the CDR3 reads TGTGCCAGCAGCGTAGACAGTGAATCACCCCTCCACTTT. Supplemented by reference TRBV9 and TRBJ1-6, the full variable domain reads DSGVTQTPKHLITATGQRVTLRCSPRSGDLSVYWYQQSLDQGLQFLIQYYNGEERAKGNILERFSAQQFPDLHSELNLSSLELGDSALYFCASSVDSESPLHFGNGTRLTVT.

The CDR3 region is CASTPGGFSGNTIYF. The CDR3 nucleotides read TGTGCCAGCACCCCTGGAGGGTTCTCTGGAAACACCATATATTTT. V is TRBV9 and J is TRBJ1-3; D gene ambiguous. Germline values: CDR1 SGDLS, CDR2 YYNGEE. Trimming took 6 bases from V and 0 from J, leaving 13 bases between them. This CDR3 is 15 amino acids long.

This clone has only one observation. The rearrangement links TRBV2 to TRBJ2-3; D remains unclear. This CDR3 region has 16 residues. The V end lost 2 bases, the J end lost 1 base, and 13 bases lay between the germline ends. Germline V CDR1 and CDR2: SNHLY, FYNNEI. This CDR3 reads CASSESSGFGTDTQYF. Here the CDR3 DNA reads TGTGCCAGCAGTGAATCCTCAGGTTTTGGCACAGATACGCAGTATTTT.

The chain carries TRBV27 and TRBJ2-7, with TRBD1 matching over 9 bases. This CDR3 has 14 amino acids. Germline V gene sequence: CDR1 MNHEY, CDR2 SMNVEV (reference sequence). With V trimmed by 3 bases and J by 7 bases, 7 bases remained unmatched. CDR3 sequence (DNA): TGTGCCAGCAGTTTTGAGGGACAGGGCGGGGAGCAGTACTTC. It codes for CASSFEGQGGEQYF.

CDR3 sequence: CSASEGIVQETQYF. CDR3 DNA sequence: TGCAGTGCTAGTGAGGGGATTGTCCAGGAGACCCAGTACTTC. The chain has TRBV20-1 and TRBJ2-5; the D call may be TRBD1 or TRBD2 (5 bases each). The V end was cut by 3 bases, the J end by 5 bases, with 16 bases between. From germline, CDR1 is DFQATT and CDR2 SNEGSKA (reference sequence). This CDR3 is built from 14 residues.

The chain joins TRBV19 to TRBJ2-7; TRBD1 agrees at 8 bases. V gave up 5 bases and J gave up 1 base; unmatched junction bases: 7. The CDR3 contains 15 residues. CDR1 is LNHDA, CDR2 SQIVND, per germline (reference sequence). The CDR3 loop reads CASSLGTGTSYEQYF. The CDR3 DNA sequence: TGTGCCAGTAGTCTCGGGACAGGCACTTCCTACGAGCAGTACTTC.

CDR3 in DNA: TGTGCCAGTAGTATAGATACATATGAAGCTTTCTTT. It translates to CASSIDTYEAFF. This chain uses TRBV19 with TRBJ1-1, with D unresolved. The CDR3 runs 12 residues. Between the trimmed V and J ends, which lost 0 bases and 7 bases, there was a span of 6 bases. From germline, CDR1 is LNHDA and CDR2 SQIVND (reference sequence). The full variable domain, with the rest looked up from reference TRBV19 and TRBJ1-1, is DGGITQSPKYLFRKEGQNVTLSCEQNLNHDAMYWYRQDPGQGLRLIYYSQIVNDFQKGDIAEGYSVSREKKESFPLTVTSAQKNPTAFYLCASSIDTYEAFFGQGTRLTVV.

The V gene is TRBV2, the J gene TRBJ1-5; the match to TRBD1 covers 10 bases. V shed 4 bases and J 6 bases; nucleotides not matched to a gene: 6. CDR3 length: 15 residues. The germline V gene has CDR1 SNHLY and CDR2 FYNNEI. Here the CDR3 DNA reads TGTGCCAGCAGTGGACAGGGGGCTCAGGGTCAGCCCCAGCATTTT. Translation gives CASSGQGAQGQPQHF. Full variable domain (outside the CDR3, taken from reference TRBV2 and TRBJ1-5): EPEVTQTPSHQVTQMGQEVILRCVPISNHLYFYWYRQILGQKVEFLVSFYNNEISEKSEIFDDQFSVERPDGSNFTLKIRSTKLEDSAMYFCASSGQGAQGQPQHFGDGTRLSIL.

The chain joins TRBV7-9 to TRBJ2-1, with 7 bases fitting TRBD2. Germline CDR1 and CDR2: SEHNR and FQNEAQ (reference sequence). The CDR3 has 14 residues. V trimming: 3 bases; J trimming: 8 bases; junction bases outside the gene matches: 7. CDR3 loop: CASSFGKGGDEQFF. The CDR3 DNA is TGTGCCAGCAGCTTCGGGAAGGGAGGGGATGAGCAGTTCTTC.

The chain uses TRBV4-3 and TRBJ2-3, with 10 nucleotides matching TRBD2. Germline CDR1 and CDR2: LGHNA and YSLEER. This CDR3 has 16 amino acids. The V gene end was trimmed by 1 base and the J gene end by 3 bases; junction bases not matched to a gene: 4. CDR3 sequence (DNA): TGCGCCAGCAGCCAAGCCGGACTAGCGGTTACAGATACGCAGTATTTT. Encoded protein: CASSQAGLAVTDTQYF.

Sample share makes this clone medium-sized (0.01 to 0.1%). The same CDR3 is also encoded by other DNA sequences in this sample. The chain combines TRBV6-2 or TRBV6-3 with TRBJ1-1; perhaps TRBD1 as D (5 bases). The germline V gene has CDR1 MNHEY and CDR2 SVGEGT. The CDR3 runs to 14 residues. V gave up 9 bases and J gave up 1 base, with 15 bases separating them. The CDR3 region has the DNA TGTGCCAGTAGTACTGGACACCCGAACACTGAAGCTTTCTTT. Translated: CASSTGHPNTEAFF.

This chain joins TRBV7-6 and TRBJ2-6; no clear D. Germline V gene data show CDR1 as SGHVS and CDR2 as FNYEAQ. The germline V and J ends were trimmed by 0 bases and 5 bases, with 5 bases remaining between them. CDR3 length equals 14 residues. The CDR3 coding sequence is TGTGCCAGCAGCTTAGCTGGGTGGGCCAACGTCCTGACTTTC. Translating it yields CASSLAGWANVLTF.

The V call is TRBV9, the J call TRBJ1-2; 8 nucleotides agree with TRBD1. This CDR3 comprises 13 residues. The V and J ends lost 3 bases and 4 bases, in that order; junction bases with no gene match: 2. Germline-derived CDR1 and CDR2 are SGDLS and YYNGEE. CDR3 region: CASSGTGIYGYTF. The CDR3 DNA is TGTGCCAGCAGCGGGACAGGGATCTATGGCTACACCTTC.

The gene calls are TRBV6-1 and TRBJ2-7; 8 bases match TRBD2. The germline V gene encodes CDR1 MNHNS and CDR2 SASEGT. The V gene end was trimmed by 4 bases and the J gene end by 1 base; junction bases not matched to a gene: 15. The CDR3 totals 18 residues. CDR3 sequence (DNA): TGTGCCAGCAGTGTGACGGTTCCGGGGGGGTCCGGGTCCTACGAGCAGTACTTC. It specifies CASSVTVPGGSGSYEQYF.

The gene calls are TRBV19 and TRBJ1-4; tentatively, D is TRBD1 (6 bases). Trimming cost V 0 bases and J 7 bases, with 18 bases left between them. Germline-derived CDR1 and CDR2 are LNHDA and SQIVND (reference sequence). This CDR3 spans 17 amino acids. CDR3 amino acids: CASSIDLNSEGVEKLFF. The DNA of the CDR3 is TGTGCCAGTAGTATAGATCTCAACTCCGAGGGGGTTGAAAAACTGTTTTTT.

The V call is TRBV25-1, the J call TRBJ2-7; 7 bases agree with TRBD1. Germline assignment: CDR1 MGHDK and CDR2 SYGVNS. This CDR3 comprises 14 residues. J lost 6 bases, V lost 7 bases, and 12 bases had no gene match. The DNA for the CDR3 is TGTGCCAGCAAGAACGGACAGGATTTTGGCGAGCAGTACTTC. This codes for CASKNGQDFGEQYF.

This chain links TRBV2 with TRBJ2-4; 7 bases are a match to TRBD2. The junction had 8 bases not matched to a gene; V was cut back by 6 bases and J by 0 bases. Germline V CDR1 and CDR2: SNHLY, FYNNEI. The CDR3 runs 16 residues. The CDR3 spells CASRAGAGVAKNIQYF. The CDR3, as DNA: TGTGCCAGCAGGGCCGGTGCGGGAGTAGCCAAAAACATTCAGTACTTC.

V and J are TRBV3-1 (or the pseudogene TRBV3-2) and TRBJ2-3; 8 positions match TRBD2. There are 15 residues in the CDR3. CDR1 and CDR2 from the germline V gene are LGHDT and YNNKEL (reference sequence). V lost 0 bases and J lost 6; bases outside the gene matches: 5. For the CDR3, the DNA is TGTGCCAGCAGCCAAGATTCGGGGGGGGCTGATACGCAGTATTTT. This sequence encodes CASSQDSGGADTQYF.

V is TRBV7-6 and J is TRBJ2-7; 7 nucleotides line up with TRBD1. CDR3 length: 15 amino acids. Germline loops: CDR1 SGHVS, CDR2 FNYEAQ. V lost 1 base to trimming and J lost 3 bases; unmatched junction nucleotides: 6. The CDR3 loop is CASSLDPTGNYEQYF. In DNA, the CDR3 is TGTGCCAGCAGCTTAGATCCGACAGGGAACTACGAGCAGTACTTC.

This chain uses TRBV28 with TRBJ2-7; 7 bases are a match to TRBD1. The CDR3 has 13 residues. Germline values: CDR1 MDHEN, CDR2 SYDVKM. The junction had 8 bases not matched to a gene; V was cut back by 5 bases and J by 7 bases. The CDR3 bases are TGTGCCAGCAGTGGCCGGGACAGCATTGAGCAGTACTTC. This translates into CASSGRDSIEQYF. Looking up the rest from reference TRBV28 and TRBJ2-7 gives the full variable domain: DVKVTQSSRYLVKRTGEKVFLECVQDMDHENMFWYRQDPGLGLRLIYFSYDVKMKEKGDIPEGYSVSREKKERFSLILESASTNQTSMYLCASSGRDSIEQYFGPGTRLTVT.

The chain has TRBV5-5 and TRBJ1-3; perhaps TRBD1 as D (6 bases). Trimming cost V 2 bases and J 0 bases, with 12 bases left between them. Per the germline V gene, CDR1 is SGHKS and CDR2 is YYEKEE (reference sequence). The CDR3 contains 16 residues. CDR3 coding DNA: TGTGCCAGCAGCTTCTGGGGGCAGACCTCTGGAAACACCATATATTTT. It translates to CASSFWGQTSGNTIYF.

This clone has a single count. The J gene is TRBJ2-7, the V gene TRBV21-1; the D segment call TRBD2 is taken from the table without a DNA check. TRBV21-1 is described as a pseudogene. The CDR3 spans 14 residues. The CDR3 reads CASSKWRQAYEQYF. CDR3 DNA sequence: TGTGCCAGCAGCAAATGGAGGCAGGCCTACGAGCAGTACTTC.

V is TRBV15 and J is TRBJ2-1; the D gene is possibly TRBD1 (5 bases). V was trimmed by 0 bases and J by 2 bases, leaving 8 bases between them. The germline V gene encodes CDR1 LNHNV and CDR2 YYDKDF (reference sequence). CDR3 size: 15 residues. CDR3 nucleotides: TGTGCCACCAGCAGAGAAGGGGAAGCCTACAATGAGCAGTTCTTC. It yields the protein CATSREGEAYNEQFF.